This TCR beta chain was profiled in a study of OX40 agonist ivuxolimab in advanced cancers. Turning to the study itself: Three partial responders included one hepatocellular carcinoma patient and two cutaneous melanoma patients.

A word on this clone: Its antigen is undetermined.

Sequencing used immunoSEQ multiplex PCR; TCRdb keeps in-frame clones, though not all of them. The sample has about 53,000 clones, around 84% seen once; the top ten hold about 13%. Study-wide findings and caveats: Clonal expansion was seen in CD4+ and CD8+ blood T cells by week 6 at 0.1 to 3.0 mg/kg. Normalized T-cell clonal expansion was also low in some nonresponders.

Germline lookup yields CDR1 SGHNT and CDR2 YENEEA. The V gene lost 1 base and the J gene lost 0 bases, with 13 bases spanning the gap. The CDR3 has 17 residues. This rearrangement joins TRBV11-3 to TRBJ2-1, with D possibly TRBD1 on 6 matching bases. The receptor's source is an adult with an advanced solid tumor such as melanoma, head and neck, liver or kidney cancer. The material was CD4+ or CD8+ T cells sorted from blood, obtained in a trial of the OX40 agonist ivuxolimab. The CDR3 nucleotides are TGTGCCAGCAGCTTAGGAACAGGGTGGTACTCCTACAATGAGCAGTTCTTC. The encoded protein is CASSLGTGWYSYNEQFF.